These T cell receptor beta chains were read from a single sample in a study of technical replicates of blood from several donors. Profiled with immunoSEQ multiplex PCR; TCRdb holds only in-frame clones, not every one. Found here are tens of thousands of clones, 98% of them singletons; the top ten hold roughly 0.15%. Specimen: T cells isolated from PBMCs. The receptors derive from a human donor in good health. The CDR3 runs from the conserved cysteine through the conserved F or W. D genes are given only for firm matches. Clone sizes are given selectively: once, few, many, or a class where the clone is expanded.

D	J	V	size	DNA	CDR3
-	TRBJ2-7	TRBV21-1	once	TGTGCCATTGCGTCTCGCGCGGACGAGCAGTACTTC	CAIASRADEQYF
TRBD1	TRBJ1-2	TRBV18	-	TGTGCCAGCTCACCACCGTTCGCGTGGATAAGGCCAGGGGGTGATGGCTACACCTTC	CASSPPFAWIRPGGDGYTF
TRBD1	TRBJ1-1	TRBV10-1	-	TGCGCCAGCAGCCAAAAGGGACAGAACTTTATGAACACTGAAGCTTTCTTT	CASSQKGQNFMNTEAFF
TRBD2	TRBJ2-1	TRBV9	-	TGTGCCAGCAGCCCCGGACTAGCGGGGGGTCACAATGAGCAGTTCTTC	CASSPGLAGGHNEQFF
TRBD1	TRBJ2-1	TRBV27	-	TGTGCCAGCAGTAGGAACAGGGGCCACTTCGTCAATGAGCAGTTCTTC	CASSRNRGHFVNEQFF
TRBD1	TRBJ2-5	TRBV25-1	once	TGTGCCAGCAGTGCCGCTCTCGGGACAGGGGAGGAGACCCAGTACTTC	CASSAALGTGEETQYF
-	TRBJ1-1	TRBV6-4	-	TGTGCCAGCAGTGTGGACAGCAACACTGAAGCTTTCTTT	CASSVDSNTEAFF
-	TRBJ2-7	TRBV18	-	TGTGCCAGCTCATCCCAGGGCTACGAGCAGTACTTC	CASSSQGYEQYF
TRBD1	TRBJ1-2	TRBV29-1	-	TGCAGCGTTGGGACAGGGTTGGGCTACACCTTC	CSVGTGLGYTF
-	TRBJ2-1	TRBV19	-	TGTGCCAGTAGCGGGTTTAGCGGAGCCAACAATGAGCAGTTCTTC	CASSGFSGANNEQFF
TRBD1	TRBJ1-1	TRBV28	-	TGTGCCAGCACCGGACAGGGAGTATACTTGAATGCTTTCTTT	CASTGQGVYLNAFF
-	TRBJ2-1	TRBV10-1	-	-	CASILDSNSYNEQFF
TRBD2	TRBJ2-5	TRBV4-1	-	TGCGCCAGCAGCCAAACATATCTAGCGGGGGGCCAAGAGACCCAGTACTTC	CASSQTYLAGGQETQYF
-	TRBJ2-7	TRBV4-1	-	TGCGCCAGCAGCCAAGCGAACACCTACGAGCAGTACTTC	CASSQANTYEQYF
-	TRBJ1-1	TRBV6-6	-	TGTGCCAGCATGGGGGCTGGGAACACTGAAGCTTTCTTT	CASMGAGNTEAFF
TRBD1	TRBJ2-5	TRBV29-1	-	TGCAGCGTTACTTCTACCCCTAAGGGGGCACCCCAAGAGACCCAGTACTTC	CSVTSTPKGAPQETQYF